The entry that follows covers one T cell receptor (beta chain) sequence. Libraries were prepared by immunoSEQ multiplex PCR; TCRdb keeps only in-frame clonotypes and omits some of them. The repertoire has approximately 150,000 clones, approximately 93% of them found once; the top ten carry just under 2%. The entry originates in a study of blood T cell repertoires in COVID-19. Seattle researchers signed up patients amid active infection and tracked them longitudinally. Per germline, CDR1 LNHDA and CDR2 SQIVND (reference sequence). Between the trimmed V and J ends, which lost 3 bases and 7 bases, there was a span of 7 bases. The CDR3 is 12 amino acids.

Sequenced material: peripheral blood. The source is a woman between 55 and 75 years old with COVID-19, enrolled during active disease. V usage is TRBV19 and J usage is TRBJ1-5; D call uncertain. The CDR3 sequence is CASSMLRQPQHF. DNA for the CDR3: TGTGCCAGTAGTATGCTGAGGCAGCCCCAGCATTTT. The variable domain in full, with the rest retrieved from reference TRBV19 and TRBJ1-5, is DGGITQSPKYLFRKEGQNVTLSCEQNLNHDAMYWYRQDPGQGLRLIYYSQIVNDFQKGDIAEGYSVSREKKESFPLTVTSAQKNPTAFYLCASSMLRQPQHFGDGTRLSIL.